This T cell receptor beta chain was recorded in a study of cytomegalovirus exposure and HLA in healthy donors. General study results and limits: The availability of immune exposure information extended only to CMV serostatus.

On this clone itself: Its cognate antigen is unknown.

Use of 60 Vbeta and 13 Jbeta primers characterized the PCR. This table comes from immunoSEQ multiplex PCR, and its TCRdb copy is limited to in-frame clones, with some not included. Altogether 80,000 to 100,000 clones are present, more than 60% being singletons, with the ten largest covering under 3%. The sequenced sample was PBMCs. This receptor was obtained from a man aged 45-65 years in good health and CMV-seronegative.

CDR3 protein: CASSRRGAGNQPQHF. The CDR3 DNA reads TGTGCCAGCAGCCGCAGGGGAGCAGGCAATCAGCCCCAGCATTTT. The chain couples TRBV28 to TRBJ1-5, with TRBD1 as a possible D gene (6 bases). The CDR3 has 15 residues. The V gene's germline CDR1 is MDHEN and CDR2 SYDVKM. Trimming cost V 6 bases and J 2 bases, with 14 bases left between them.